The clone carrying this T cell receptor beta chain was observed a handful of times. The antigen remains unidentified. The sample originates from a study of T-cell reconstitution after alpha-beta-depleted transplantation in children. Study results and limitations: Newly produced T cells mostly accounted for T-cell counts and diversity one year post-transplant.

Unique molecular identifiers were used to barcode this TCRbeta library. MiXCR was run by TCRdb on the PCR reads, yielding one entry per CDR3 protein. The table lists over 450,000 distinct CDR3 sequences, over 9.5% of them singletons, with roughly 2.1% in the top ten. The clonotype originates from a child aged 2-15 years with inherited bone marrow failure, due to receive a stem cell transplant. The sample consisted of PBMCs, taken before TCRalphabeta/CD19-depleted stem cell transplant.

CDR3 region: CSARPNRGSGGREQYF. DNA of the CDR3: TGCAGTGCTAGACCCAACAGGGGATCCGGCGGGAGGGAGCAGTACTTC. The V gene is TRBV20-1, the J gene TRBJ2-7; D may be TRBD2 (8 bases). V was trimmed by 2 bases and J by 7 bases, leaving 24 bases between them. CDR1 and CDR2 (germline): DFQATT, SNEGSKA (reference sequence). The CDR3 runs 16 residues.